A selection of T cell receptor beta chains follows, all from one sample in a study of cytomegalovirus exposure and HLA in healthy donors. Sequencing used immunoSEQ multiplex PCR; TCRdb keeps in-frame clones, though not all of them. The sample carries 130,000 or so clones, about 86% recorded once. The sample taken for sequencing was PBMCs. The receptor source for this set is a woman under 40 in good health and CMV-seronegative. CDR3s include the opening cysteine and the closing phenylalanine or tryptophan. A D gene is named only where the DNA matches it firmly. Clone size is stated in some rows and not others, as once, few, many or a class when expanded.

J	size	V	D	DNA	CDR3
TRBJ2-5	.	TRBV2	.	TGTGCCAGCAGTTTCCGGGAGACCCAGTACTTC	CASSFRETQYF
TRBJ2-5	.	TRBV30	.	TGTGCCTGGAGTGTGGGAGCTCAAGAGACCCAGTACTTC	CAWSVGAQETQYF
TRBJ2-7	.	TRBV6-6	.	TGTGCCAGCAGTCTTTATGCCTACGAGCAGTACTTC	CASSLYAYEQYF
TRBJ1-1	.	TRBV6-6	.	TGTGCCAGCATTCAGGGAGGTAACACTGAAGCTTTCTTT	CASIQGGNTEAFF
TRBJ1-5	.	TRBV4-1	TRBD1	TGCGCCAGCAGCCAAGGGGACAGGTCGCGACAGCCCCAGCATTTT	CASSQGDRSRQPQHF
TRBJ2-7	.	TRBV4-1	TRBD2	TGCGCCAGCAGCCAAGAGATCTGGCCGGGGGGCTACGAGCAGTACTTC	CASSQEIWPGGYEQYF
TRBJ2-1	once	TRBV29-1	TRBD1	TGCAGCGTATTGGGACAGGACGAAGTTTACAATGAGCAGTTCTTC	CSVLGQDEVYNEQFF
TRBJ2-2	.	TRBV7-3	.	TGTGCCAGCAGCTTATCGCCGGTTGGGGGCCATGACACCGGGGAGCTGTTTTTT	CASSLSPVGGHDTGELFF
TRBJ1-4	.	TRBV5-8	.	TGTGCCAGCAGCTTGCGGCAGGGGTTAGAAAAACTGTTTTTT	CASSLRQGLEKLFF
TRBJ1-2	.	TRBV6-5	.	TGTGCCACCAGGATCGGGGTGGACTATGGCTACACCTTC	CATRIGVDYGYTF
TRBJ2-7	.	TRBV7-8	TRBD2	TGTGCCAGCAACTCACTAGCGGGGACTACCTACGAGCAGTACTTC	CASNSLAGTTYEQYF
TRBJ1-2	.	TRBV6-5	TRBD1	TGTGCCAGCAGTTATTCAAGTGCAGGGGGGAGGCTCACCTTC	CASSYSSAGGRLTF
TRBJ2-7	.	TRBV7-8	.	TGTGCCAGCGCGAGGACAGTGAGCTCCTACGAGCAGTACTTC	CASARTVSSYEQYF
TRBJ1-2	.	TRBV29-1	.	TGCAGCGTTGAGGGTGTCGGACACCCTAACTATGGCTACACCTTC	CSVEGVGHPNYGYTF
TRBJ2-7	.	TRBV7-9	TRBD2	TGTGCCAGCAGCCCGGGGGGATGGGACTACGAGCAGTACTTC	CASSPGGWDYEQYF
TRBJ2-1	.	TRBV18	.	TGTGCCAGCTCACCATCCCAGGTTCCCTACAATGAGCAGTTCTTC	CASSPSQVPYNEQFF
TRBJ2-3	.	TRBV7-8	.	TGTGCCAGCAGCTCCCAAACTAGAGGTGGCACAGATACGCAGTATTTT	CASSSQTRGGTDTQYF
TRBJ2-3	.	TRBV4-3	.	TGCGCCAGCAGCCAACTACCTAGTAGCACAGATACGCAGTATTTT	CASSQLPSSTDTQYF
TRBJ2-7	.	TRBV5-1	TRBD1	TGCGCCAGCAGCCCAGGGACCCTAGACAGGGATCTAAGAGAGCAGTACTTC	CASSPGTLDRDLREQYF
TRBJ1-2	.	TRBV29-1	.	TGCAGCGTTCCCGGACAGTCGGGCTTCTACACCTTC	CSVPGQSGFYTF
TRBJ2-7	.	TRBV27	.	TGTGCCAGCAGTTTTCAAGGCGGTGCCTACTACGAGCAGTACTTC	CASSFQGGAYYEQYF
TRBJ1-1	.	TRBV28	TRBD1	TGTGCCAGCAGTTCAACCTCCGGGACAGGGAACACTGAAGCTTTCTTT	CASSSTSGTGNTEAFF
TRBJ2-1	.	TRBV5-4	.	TGTGCCAGCAGCTTGGACATTAATGAGCAGTTCTTC	CASSLDINEQFF
TRBJ2-3	.	TRBV28	TRBD1	TGTGCCAGCAGTTTATGGGGGACAGGGGCTCCAGATACGCAGTATTTT	CASSLWGTGAPDTQYF
TRBJ2-5	.	TRBV6-5	.	TGTGCCAGCAGCCGGGACTACCAAGAGACCCAGTACTTC	CASSRDYQETQYF
TRBJ2-5	.	TRBV7-3	TRBD2	TGTGCCAGCAGCTTAACTGCGCTAGCGGGAGAGACCCAGTACTTC	CASSLTALAGETQYF
TRBJ2-3	.	TRBV5-6	.	TGTGCCAGCGTTAGAGTGTCTCAGGTAAGCACAGATACGCAGTATTTT	CASVRVSQVSTDTQYF
TRBJ2-1	.	TRBV19	.	TGTGCCAGTAGTATAGTAACTAGCAAGTTCTACAATGAGCAGTTCTTC	CASSIVTSKFYNEQFF
TRBJ1-2	.	TRBV6-5	.	TGTGCCAGCAGTTACGGGCAGAACTATGGCTACACCTTC	CASSYGQNYGYTF
TRBJ1-5	.	TRBV6-1	.	TGTGCCAGCAGTGAAGTGGAGGGACAGCCCCAGCATTTT	CASSEVEGQPQHF
TRBJ1-3	.	TRBV6-1	TRBD1	TGTGCCAGCAGTTCCGGGACAGTAACTGGAAACACCATATATTTT	CASSSGTVTGNTIYF
TRBJ1-2	.	TRBV4-1	.	TGCGCCAGCAGCCCAGGGTTTTACTATGGCTACACCTTC	CASSPGFYYGYTF
TRBJ1-5	.	TRBV2	.	TGTGCCTCCCTCCGGGAAATTGGCAATCAGCCCCAGCATTTT	CASLREIGNQPQHF
TRBJ1-5	.	TRBV4-1	.	TGCGCCAGCAGCCAAGACAGGGGAGGGCAGCCCCAGCATTTT	CASSQDRGGQPQHF
TRBJ2-7	few	TRBV19	.	TGTGCCACTCAAGCGGATAACTCCTACGAGCAGTACTTC	CATQADNSYEQYF
TRBJ2-2	.	TRBV4-3	TRBD2	TGCGCCAGCAGCCAAGGGGGGGGTAGCTCGTTCGGGGAGCTGTTTTTT	CASSQGGGSSFGELFF
TRBJ1-2	.	TRBV19	.	TGTGCCAGTAGTATAACCACTGCAGAGGATGGCTACACCTTC	CASSITTAEDGYTF
TRBJ2-1	.	TRBV4-2	.	TGTGCCAGCAGCCAAGTACGGGGTCCCAATGAGCAGTTCTTC	CASSQVRGPNEQFF
TRBJ1-5	.	TRBV2	.	TGTGCCAGCAGAGGGAGGGGAGGGGTGGGGTCTCAGCCCCAGCATTTT	CASRGRGGVGSQPQHF
TRBJ1-1	.	TRBV7-6	TRBD1	TGTGCCAGCAGCCCCGGACAGGGGGGAGGGACTGAAGCTTTCTTT	CASSPGQGGGTEAFF
TRBJ1-5	.	TRBV11-3	TRBD1	TGTGCCAGCAGCTTAGCGTCATACCGGGACAGGGGGAAAAATCAGCCCCAGCATTTT	CASSLASYRDRGKNQPQHF
TRBJ1-1	.	TRBV5-1	.	TGCGCCAGCAGCGGGGGGTACACTGAAGCTTTCTTT	CASSGGYTEAFF
TRBJ1-1	.	TRBV7-9	.	TGTTCCAGCAGCCCCCCCGGGGAAGTGATGAACACTGAAGCTTTCTTT	CSSSPPGEVMNTEAFF
TRBJ2-5	.	TRBV18	TRBD2	TGTGCCAGCTCACCGGGACTAGCGGGAGCAGAGACCCAGTACTTC	CASSPGLAGAETQYF
TRBJ1-2	.	TRBV6-5	.	TGTGCCAGCAGTTACGGGGGAGCGGGATATGGCTACACCTTC	CASSYGGAGYGYTF
TRBJ2-7	.	TRBV11-1	.	TGTGCCAGCAGCTTCGACAGCTCCTACGAGCAGTACTTC	CASSFDSSYEQYF
TRBJ1-1	.	TRBV28	.	TGTGCCAGCAGTAGGGGTGAAGCTTTCTTT	CASSRGEAFF
TRBJ1-1	.	TRBV5-1	.	TGCGCCAGCAGCTTGGTAGGGGATGAGGACACTGAAGCTTTCTTT	CASSLVGDEDTEAFF
TRBJ1-6	.	TRBV7-8	.	TGTGCCAGCAGCTTACGGAGGGATTCACCCCTCCACTTT	CASSLRRDSPLHF
TRBJ1-4	.	TRBV19	.	TGTGCCAGTAGTATTATACAGGGAAATGAAAAACTGTTTTTT	CASSIIQGNEKLFF
TRBJ1-3	once	TRBV2	.	TGTGCCAGCAGTGGACAGTCGAACTCTGGAAACACCATATATTTT	CASSGQSNSGNTIYF
TRBJ2-5	.	TRBV2	.	TGTGCCAGCACAGGGGACCGGGAGACCCAGTACTTC	CASTGDRETQYF
TRBJ2-7	.	TRBV7-2	TRBD2	TGTGCCAGCAGCTTAGTAGGTAGCGGGAGGGCCTACGAGCAGTACTTC	CASSLVGSGRAYEQYF
TRBJ1-1	few	TRBV7-9	.	TGTGCCAGCAGCTTGAACAGGGACGCTTTCTTT	CASSLNRDAFF
TRBJ2-7	.	TRBV5-1	.	TGCGCCAGCAGCTTGGCCGAGGCAGTGAACTACGAGCAGTACTTC	CASSLAEAVNYEQYF
TRBJ2-7	.	TRBV19	.	TGTGCCAGTAGTACCTTAACAGGCTACGAGCAGTACTTC	CASSTLTGYEQYF
TRBJ2-2	.	TRBV5-1	.	TGCGCCAGCAGCTTGGGAACGCAGCGCCTCGGGGAGCTGTTTTTT	CASSLGTQRLGELFF
TRBJ1-2	.	TRBV20-1	.	TGCAGTGCGGCACAGGGTCACGGCTACACCTTC	CSAAQGHGYTF
TRBJ1-2	.	TRBV6-5	TRBD1	TGTGCCAGCAGTTCAGCGACAGGGGTTACTGGCTACACCTTC	CASSSATGVTGYTF